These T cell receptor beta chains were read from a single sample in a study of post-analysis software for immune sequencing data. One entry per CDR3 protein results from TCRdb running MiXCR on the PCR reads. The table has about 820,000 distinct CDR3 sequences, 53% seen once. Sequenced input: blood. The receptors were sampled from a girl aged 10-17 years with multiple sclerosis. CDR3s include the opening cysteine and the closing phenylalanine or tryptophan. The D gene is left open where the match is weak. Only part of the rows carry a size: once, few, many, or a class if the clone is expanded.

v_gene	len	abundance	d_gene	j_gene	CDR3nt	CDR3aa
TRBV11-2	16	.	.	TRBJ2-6	TGTGCCAGCAGCTTGGCCAGGTTCTCTGGGACCAACGTCCTGACTTTC	CASSLARFSGTNVLTF
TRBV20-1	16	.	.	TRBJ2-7	TGCAGTGCTACCAATCCAGGGGCGGGAACAACCTACGAGCAGTACTTC	CSATNPGAGTTYEQYF
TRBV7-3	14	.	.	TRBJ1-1	TGTGCCAGCAGCTCCCTCGGACAGAACACTGAAGCTTTCTTT	CASSSLGQNTEAFF
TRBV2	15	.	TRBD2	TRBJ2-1	TGTGCCAGCAAACAGCGGGGGGCCCCTAGGGTTGAGCAGTTCTTC	CASKQRGAPRVEQFF
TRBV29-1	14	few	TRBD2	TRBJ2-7	TGCAGCGTTGCTGGGACTAACGGGGCCTACGAGCAGTACTTC	CSVAGTNGAYEQYF
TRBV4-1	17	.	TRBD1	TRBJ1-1	TGCGCCAGCAGCCAAAGGGTTCTCAGGGGGCGTACCACTGAAGCTTTCTTT	CASSQRVLRGRTTEAFF
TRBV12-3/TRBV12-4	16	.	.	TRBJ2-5	TGTGCCAGCAGTTCTTACGGCGGGACTCCAGAAGAGACCCAGTACTTC	CASSSYGGTPEETQYF
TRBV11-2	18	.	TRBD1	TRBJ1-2	TGTGCCAGCAGCTTCGCCCTTACCGGGACAGGGGTGGGGTATGGCTACACCTTC	CASSFALTGTGVGYGYTF
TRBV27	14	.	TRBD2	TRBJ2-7	TGTGCCAGCAGTCCTGGCGGGAGGATCAACGAGCAGTACTTC	CASSPGGRINEQYF
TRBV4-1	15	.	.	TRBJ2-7	TGCGCCAGCAGCCAAGTGGCAGCCTCAGACTACGAGCAGTACTTC	CASSQVAASDYEQYF
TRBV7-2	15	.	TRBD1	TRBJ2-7	TGTGCCAGCAGCCTTGACCGGGACAGGGGCTTCAAGCAGTACTTC	CASSLDRDRGFKQYF
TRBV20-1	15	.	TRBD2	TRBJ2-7	TGCAGTGGTGAATCCGGGACTAGCGGCACCTACGAGCAGTACTTC	CSGESGTSGTYEQYF
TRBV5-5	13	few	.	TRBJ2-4	TGTGCCAGCAGCCCCTCGGGGGCGGACATTCAGTACTTC	CASSPSGADIQYF
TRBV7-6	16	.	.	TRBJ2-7	TGCGCCAGCAGCTCCACCACTAGTTTCGTCCCCAACGAGCAGTACTTC	CASSSTTSFVPNEQYF
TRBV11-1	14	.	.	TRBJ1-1	TGTGCCAGCAGCTTCCCCAATCGGGGAACTGAAGCTTTCTTT	CASSFPNRGTEAFF
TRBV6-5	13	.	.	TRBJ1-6	TGTGCCAGCAGTTACGGTGGGGATTCACCCCTCCACTTT	CASSYGGDSPLHF
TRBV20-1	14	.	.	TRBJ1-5	TGCAGTGCTAAGGCAGGGTATAGCAATCAGCCCCAGCATTTT	CSAKAGYSNQPQHF
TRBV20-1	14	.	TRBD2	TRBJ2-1	TGCAGTGCGAACCGGGAGGGCTCCTGCAATGAGCAGTTCTTC	CSANREGSCNEQFF
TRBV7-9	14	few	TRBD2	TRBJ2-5	TGTGCCAGCAGCCGTCAACTAGCGTTGGAGACCCAGTACTTC	CASSRQLALETQYF
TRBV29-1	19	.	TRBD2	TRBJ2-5	TGCAGCGTTGAATCGCAGAGGGTTCTAGCGGGGGGTCCACAAGAGACCCAGTACTTC	CSVESQRVLAGGPQETQYF
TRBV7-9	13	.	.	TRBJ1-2	TGTGCCAGCAGCTTACGGGACGGAGATGGCTACACCTTC	CASSLRDGDGYTF
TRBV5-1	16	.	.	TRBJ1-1	TGCGCCAGCAGCTTGGCGGGGATGAGGGTATATACTGAAGCTTTCTTT	CASSLAGMRVYTEAFF
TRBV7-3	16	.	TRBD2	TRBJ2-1	TGTGCCAGCAGCTTAAAGGGCGGGGGGGCCTCCAATGAGCAGTTCTTC	CASSLKGGGASNEQFF
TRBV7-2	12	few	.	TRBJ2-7	TGTGCCAGCAGCACGACATGGTACGAGCAGTACTTC	CASSTTWYEQYF
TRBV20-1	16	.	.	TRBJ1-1	TGCAGTGCTAATAGAGTGGGGCAGGGAGTTAACACTGAAGCTTTCTTT	CSANRVGQGVNTEAFF
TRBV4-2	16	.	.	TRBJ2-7	TGTGCCAGCAGCCAGGATCTGGACAGAGTAGGCTACGAGCAGTACTTC	CASSQDLDRVGYEQYF
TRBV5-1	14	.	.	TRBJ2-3	TGCGCCAGCAGCTCTTCACCCCGCACAGATACGCAGTATTTT	CASSSSPRTDTQYF
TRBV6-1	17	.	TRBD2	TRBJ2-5	TGTGCCAGCAGTAAAACCTTGGCGGGGGGTCAAGGAGAGACCCAGTACTTC	CASSKTLAGGQGETQYF
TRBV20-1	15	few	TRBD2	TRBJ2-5	TGCAGTGCTAGTGTGGATAGCGGGACCCAAGAGACCCAGTACTTC	CSASVDSGTQETQYF
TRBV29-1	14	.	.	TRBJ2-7	TGCAGCGTTGAACGGGCAGGGGACGGCGGCGAGCAGTACTTC	CSVERAGDGGEQYF
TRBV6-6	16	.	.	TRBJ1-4	TGTGCCAGCAGTTACCTCAGGAGGGCAACTAATGAAAAACTGTTTTTT	CASSYLRRATNEKLFF
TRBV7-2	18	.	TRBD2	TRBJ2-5	TGTGCCAGCAGCTTAGCCCCAACCGTTGGCGGGGGCCAAGAGACCCAGTACTTC	CASSLAPTVGGGQETQYF
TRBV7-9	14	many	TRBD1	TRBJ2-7	TGTGCCAGCAGCTTGACAGGGGGGACCTACGAGCAGTACTTC	CASSLTGGTYEQYF
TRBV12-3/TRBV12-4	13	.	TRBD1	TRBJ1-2	TGTGCCAGCAGTTGGGACAGACCTCTTTCCTACACCTTC	CASSWDRPLSYTF
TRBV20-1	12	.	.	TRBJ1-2	TGCAGTGTTGGCCCGGCGAATTATGGCTACACCTTC	CSVGPANYGYTF
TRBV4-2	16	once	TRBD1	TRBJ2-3	TGTGCCAGCAGCCGAGATGGACAGGGGCGCACAGATACGCAGTATTTT	CASSRDGQGRTDTQYF
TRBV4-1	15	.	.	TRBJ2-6	TGCGCCAGCAGCCAAACGAGCTCTGGGGCCAACGTCCTGACTTTC	CASSQTSSGANVLTF
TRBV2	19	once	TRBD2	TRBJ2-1	TGTGCCAGCAGTGAAAGAACGCGGTCTAGCGGGAGAATGAACAATGAGCAGTTCTTC	CASSERTRSSGRMNNEQFF
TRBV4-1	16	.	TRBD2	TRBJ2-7	TGCGCCAGCAGCCGGAATCTAGCGGGAGGCTACAATGAGCAGTACTTC	CASSRNLAGGYNEQYF
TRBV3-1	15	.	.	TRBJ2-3	TGTGCCAGCAGCCTTGCGGGGGCCTTCACAGATACGCAGTATTTT	CASSLAGAFTDTQYF
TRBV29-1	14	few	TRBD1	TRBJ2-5	TGCAGCGTTGATTCGGGACAGGGCAGGGAGACCCAGTACTTC	CSVDSGQGRETQYF
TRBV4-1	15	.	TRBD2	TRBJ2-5	TGCGCCAGCAGCCAAGGGATAGCGGGACGGGAGACCCAGTACTTC	CASSQGIAGRETQYF
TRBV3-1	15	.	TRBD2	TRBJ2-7	TGTGCCAGCAGCCTGGGGGGACTAGTGTTATACGAGCAGTACTTC	CASSLGGLVLYEQYF
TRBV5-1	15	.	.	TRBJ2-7	TGCGCCAGCAGCACCGGGAGATACCCCTCCTACGAGCAGTACTTC	CASSTGRYPSYEQYF
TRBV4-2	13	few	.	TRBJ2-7	TGTGCCAGCAGCCAATATCTCCATTACGAGCAGTACTTC	CASSQYLHYEQYF
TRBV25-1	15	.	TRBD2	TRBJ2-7	TGTGCCGGCAGTGCTCGACTAGCGGGAGGCTACGAGCAGTACTTC	CAGSARLAGGYEQYF
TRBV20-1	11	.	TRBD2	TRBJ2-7	TGCAGTGCTACCCTAGCGGAAGAGCAGTACTTC	CSATLAEEQYF
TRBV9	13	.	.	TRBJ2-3	TGTGCCAGCAGCGTAGTAGGGTCAGATACGCAGTATTTT	CASSVVGSDTQYF
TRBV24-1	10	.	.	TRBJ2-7	TGTGCCACCAGGCCATACGAGCAGTACTTC	CATRPYEQYF
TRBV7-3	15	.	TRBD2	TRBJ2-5	TGTGCCTGCAGCTTAATGGCTAGCGGTGGTGAGACCCAGTACTTC	CACSLMASGGETQYF
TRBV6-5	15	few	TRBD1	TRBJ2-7	TGTGCCAGCAGTTACTCGAAGGGGGCGACCTACGAGCAGTACTTC	CASSYSKGATYEQYF
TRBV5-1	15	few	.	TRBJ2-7	TGCGCCAGCAGCTTGGGACATACAGAGGCCTACGAGCAGTACTTC	CASSLGHTEAYEQYF
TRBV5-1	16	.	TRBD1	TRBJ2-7	TGCGCCAGCAGCCTACAACCAACAGGGGCCTCCTACGAGCAGTACTTC	CASSLQPTGASYEQYF
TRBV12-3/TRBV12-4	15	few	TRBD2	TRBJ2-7	TGTGCCAGCAGTTTAGGGGCGGGAGCCCCCTACGAGCAGTACTTC	CASSLGAGAPYEQYF